The TCR beta chain under discussion was sequenced for a study of blood T cells in healthy people across ages (dated by TCRdb to the mid-2010s). Study-level background: In model experiments, template switching captured about one uniquely barcoded TCR beta cDNA molecule for every two T cells. Four age groups were formed from the donors: young (average approximately 17 years), middle-aged (around 39), aged (roughly 58) and long-lived (less than 85). The study analyzed two additional independent replicas of 1 million unique cDNA reads from the same blood draw for two donors, one aged 18 to 29 and one aged 80 or older. To track age-related changes in TCR beta repertoire diversity, the study relied on deep sequencing normalized with unique cDNA molecular identifiers. To avoid experimental bias, donors of different ages were spread randomly across the sequencing lanes. On the study overall, not on this receptor specifically: Estimates of total diversity from one million sequenced T cells were regarded as lower bounds and underestimates. Bulk unsorted PBMC profiling prevented conclusive comparison of naive and antigen-experienced compartments. Donor CMV infection status was unknown, potentially confounding age-related changes in expanded clonotypes. A strong correlation was found between observed TCR beta diversity and the percentage of naive T cells measured by flow cytometry. Observed TCR beta diversity per million T cells fell roughly linearly with age, and a significant reduction was already apparent by age around 40. Compared with the aged group, the long-lived group had more naive CD4+ T cells, fewer expanded clones and increased TCR diversity, a pattern suggesting age selection.

Trimming removed 4 bases from V and 2 bases from J, leaving 15 bases between the germline ends. Sequences SGDLS (CDR1) and YYNGEE (CDR2) are obtained from the germline V gene. The CDR3 contains 15 residues when both ends are counted. CDR3 DNA is the only sequence kept; it has 45 bases, read in frame from the first base. The receptor library was made with 5' RACE. The listed sequencing device is Illumina HiSeq 2500. A second PCR of about 6 to 12 cycles was run with a J-beta primer mix and a sample-barcoded 5' primer. A unique molecular identifier was introduced onto each TCR beta cDNA molecule by a template-switch 5' adaptor carrying 12 random nucleotides. At least 3 million CDR3-containing paired-end reads were obtained from each sample. The Mint cDNA synthesis kit, primed by a TRBC-specific oligonucleotide, was used to synthesize first-strand cDNA from all RNA. After uracil-DNA glycosylase treatment, a first 18-cycle PCR used universal primers M1SS and BC2_uni_R on all cDNA. In the authors' own workflow: For normalization, 1 million high-quality reads, each with a distinct molecular identifier, were randomly selected from each sample. Instead of being binned into consensus sequences, reads with shared molecular identifiers were discarded. MiTCR, with a Q25 quality threshold and the strictest error-elimination algorithm, was used for CDR3 identification, clonotype clustering and error correction. A nonparametric unseen species model with Euler transformation was used to estimate lower-bound total TCR beta diversity. Through fastp at Q25 and MiXCR, TCRdb rebuilt clones from the public reads, retaining in-frame beta chains. CDR3 protein sequences are deduplicated, and each keeps its most common genes and DNA. What appears here as the V and J calls and clone size reflects TCRdb's work, not the paper's. The sample has fewer than 800,000 distinct CDR3 sequences on record, approximately 30% of them singletons. The top ten clones comprise over 15% of the sample.

Donors were roughly 40 systemically healthy Caucasian individuals from Russia aged about 6 to 100 years. Each donor gave around 9 milliliters of peripheral blood, collected into EDTA-treated Vacutainer tubes. PBMCs were isolated by Ficoll-Paque density-gradient centrifugation, with at least 6 million obtained per sample. Total RNA, at least 6 micrograms per sample, was extracted from PBMCs with Trizol reagent. The percentages of naive CD45RAhigh/CD27high T cells were determined by flow cytometry on a PBMC aliquot from every donor. Worth noting for this clonotype: Its antigen has not been determined. The conserved final phenylalanine or tryptophan is absent from the CDR3, which likely points to a read error.

The rearrangement joined TRBV9 to TRBJ2-5, and possibly TRBD1, on 6 matching bases. Sequencing was done on a sample of blood. This TCR came from a woman over 75 in good health. Donor details come from another sample of the same person, matched by shared clones. The nucleotides read TGTGCCAGCAGCTACGAAGAGGGACAACAAGAGACCCAGTACTGC. It specifies CASSYEEGQQETQYC.